The 26 T cell receptor beta chains below all came from one sample that was sequenced in a study of T cells in Graves' hyperthyroidism and ophthalmopathy (dated by TCRdb to the late 2010s). The library was prepared using multiplex PCR. TCRdb lists the instrument as Illumina HiSeq 2000. The TCR beta CDR3 regions were amplified from the RNA transcripts. The first round of RT-PCR for the TCR CDR3 was performed with the HTBI primer set and the Qiagen OneStep RT-PCR kit. TCRdb passed the public sequencing reads through fastp at Q25 and MiXCR, retaining productive beta sequences. Identical CDR3 protein sequences are pooled into one entry, listed with their most common genes and DNA. For this sample the table gives about 400,000 distinct CDR3 sequences, of which around 15% were detected only once. The ten most abundant clones make up about 20% of the sample. The sequencing sample was made of blood. These receptors all come from a woman between 55 and 75 years old with Graves' ophthalmopathy.

The rearrangement uses TRBV7-9 and TRBJ1-1; the D gene is possibly TRBD1 (5 bases). Germline loops: CDR1 SEHNR, CDR2 FQNEAQ (reference sequence). This CDR3 is 17 amino acids long. The ends were cut back, 4 bases at V and 2 bases at J, with 20 bases in the middle. The CDR3 spells CASSSFSVSGSNTEAFF. Here the CDR3 DNA reads TGTGCCAGCAGCTCCTTCAGCGTATCAGGGAGTAACACTGAAGCTTTCTTT.

This clonotype has more than one count but fewer than ten. The rearrangement uses TRBV5-1 and TRBJ2-5, with 12 bases lining up with TRBD1. From germline, CDR1 is SGHRS and CDR2 YFSETQ. The CDR3 runs to 16 residues. Trimming took 5 bases from V and 5 from J; bases not matched to a gene: 10. The CDR3 DNA reads TGCGCCAGCAGATTTACCGGGACAGGGGGCGACGAGACCCAGTACTTC. Its translation is CASRFTGTGGDETQYF.

This clonotype has a count of ten or more. The chain carries TRBV7-3 and TRBJ1-2, with 8 bases that match TRBD1. Per germline, CDR1 SGHTA and CDR2 FQGTGA. The V gene end was trimmed by 6 bases and the J gene end by 5 bases; junction bases not matched to a gene: 11. The CDR3 consists of 15 residues. The CDR3, as DNA: TGTGCCAGCAGTCCCGACAGGGGCGCTGGGTATGGCTACACCTTC. Translating it yields CASSPDRGAGYGYTF.

This clonotype was seen at least ten times. The gene calls are TRBV3-1 and TRBJ1-1, with D unclear. Germline V gene lookup returns CDR1 LGHDT and CDR2 YNNKEL (reference sequence). The CDR3 is 14 residues long. The V end lost 0 bases, the J end lost 10 bases, and 15 bases lay between the germline ends. The CDR3 DNA follows: TGTGCCAGCAGCCAAGATCTAGCCAGCATCGCAGCTTTCTTT. This sequence encodes CASSQDLASIAAFF.

CDR3 loop: CASSPQLTRGTDTQYF. CDR3 DNA: TGTGCCAGCTCACCCCAACTTACGAGGGGCACAGATACGCAGTATTTT. This chain uses TRBV18 with TRBJ2-3, with D perhaps TRBD2 (5 bases). With 3 bases removed from V and 1 base from J, the gap between germline ends came to 14 bases. Per the germline V gene, CDR1 is KGHSH and CDR2 is LQKENI. The CDR3 loop spans 16 amino acids.

Comments on this clonotype: A much larger clone is a single base away; this may be a read error. No conserved phenylalanine or tryptophan ends this CDR3, so it is likely a read error. The genes are TRBV2 and TRBJ2-7; 10 bases map to TRBD2. The CDR3 sequence is 16 residues long. V lost 2 bases to trimming and J lost 2 bases; unmatched junction nucleotides: 6. The V gene's germline CDR1 is SNHLY and CDR2 FYNNEI. The CDR3 loop is CASSETLAGGAYEQYL. The CDR3 DNA sequence: TGTGCCAGCAGTGAAACGTTAGCGGGGGGTGCCTACGAGCAGTACCTC.

There are many counts of this clonotype. This chain joins TRBV11-2 and TRBJ2-7; perhaps TRBD1 as D (5 bases). CDR1 and CDR2 (germline): SGHAT, FQNNGV. CDR3 length: 11 amino acids. V lost 9 bases, J lost 0 bases, and 6 bases lay in between. As DNA, the CDR3 is TGTGCCAGTACAGGCTCCTACGAGCAGTACTTC. Translated, it gives CASTGSYEQYF.

The sample holds a few counts of this clonotype. V gene TRBV20-1 combines with J gene TRBJ2-7, with D maybe TRBD2 (5 bases). Germline V lookup: CDR1 DFQATT, CDR2 SNEGSKA (reference sequence). The CDR3 loop spans 16 amino acids. V lost 2 bases, J lost 3 bases, and 20 bases lay in between. This chain's CDR3 is CSARTVRGKRNYEQYF. The CDR3 nucleotides are TGCAGTGCTAGAACCGTCCGAGGGAAGCGGAACTACGAGCAGTACTTC.

This clonotype has at least ten counts. The chain recombines TRBV6-1 with TRBJ2-3; D may be TRBD1 (6 bases). Trimming stripped 5 bases from V and 0 bases from J, with 12 bases between. CDR1 is MNHNS, CDR2 SASEGT, per germline. The CDR3 loop spans 15 amino acids. CDR3 in amino acids: CASSTGSVSTDTQYF. The CDR3 coding sequence is TGTGCCAGCAGTACAGGGAGTGTAAGCACAGATACGCAGTATTTT.

The genes are TRBV24-1 and TRBJ1-2, with 8 bases identical to TRBD1. Germline loops: CDR1 KGHDR, CDR2 SFDVKD. The CDR3 length is 15 residues. The V segment lost 3 bases and the J segment 2 bases; nucleotides outside the gene matches: 4. Written as DNA, the CDR3 is TGTGCCACCAGTGATGGGACAGGCCCGAACTATGGCTACACCTTC. It codes for CATSDGTGPNYGYTF.

Many counts were recorded for this clonotype. The chain links TRBV28 to TRBJ2-4; D is possibly TRBD1 or TRBD2 (5 bases each). Germline CDR1 and CDR2: MDHEN and SYDVKM. The CDR3 is made up of 15 amino acids. Deletions cut 6 bases from V and 4 bases from J, with 16 bases between. CDR3 in DNA: TGTGCCAGCAGCCCCTGGACGGGGCTAAAAAACATTCAGTACTTC. This gives the protein CASSPWTGLKNIQYF.

The rearrangement links TRBV5-5 to TRBJ2-3, with 10 bases identical to TRBD1. After removal of 4 bases from V and 4 bases from J, the junction contained 9 bases not matched to a gene. The V gene's germline CDR1 is SGHKS and CDR2 YYEKEE (reference sequence). This CDR3 contains 16 residues. Here the CDR3 reads CASSLLRGQGPDTQYF. The CDR3 DNA reads TGTGCCAGCAGCCTGCTCCGGGGACAGGGGCCAGATACGCAGTATTTT.

This clonotype was found many times. The gene calls are TRBV28 and TRBJ2-1; maybe TRBD2 (5 bases). The CDR3 has 15 amino acids. V was trimmed by 6 bases and J by 0 bases, leaving 12 bases between them. Germline V gives CDR1 MDHEN, CDR2 SYDVKM. CDR3 protein: CASSHRGPSYNEQFF. As DNA, the CDR3 is TGTGCCAGCAGCCACCGAGGGCCCTCCTACAATGAGCAGTTCTTC.

This clonotype was found many times. The chain links TRBV7-9 to TRBJ1-1; D gene uncertain. V was trimmed by 4 bases and J by 3 bases, leaving 9 bases between them. This CDR3 is 13 amino acids long. CDR1 SEHNR and CDR2 FQNEAQ come from the germline V gene (reference sequence). The CDR3 reads CASSSDADTEAFF. DNA of the CDR3: TGTGCCAGCAGCTCCGACGCGGACACTGAAGCTTTCTTT.

This clonotype was seen ten or more times. This rearrangement joins TRBV20-1 to TRBJ2-1, with D possibly TRBD2 on 5 matching bases. Trimming pared 6 bases from V and 10 bases from J, leaving 10 bases between. CDR3 length equals 10 residues. Germline V gene data show CDR1 as DFQATT and CDR2 as SNEGSKA (reference sequence). The CDR3 nucleotides read TGCAGTGCACCTCGGGGAGAGCAGTTCTTC. This codes for CSAPRGEQFF.

This clonotype has at least ten counts. The chain recombines TRBV20-1 with TRBJ2-3; TRBD2 agrees at 7 bases. Germline lookup yields CDR1 DFQATT and CDR2 SNEGSKA (reference sequence). The CDR3 runs to 15 residues. Trimming removed 6 bases from V and 1 base from J; junction bases left unmatched: 10. For the CDR3, the DNA is TGCAGTGCGGCGACTAGCAGCCTACGCACAGATACGCAGTATTTT. Amino acids: CSAATSSLRTDTQYF.

The chain links TRBV7-2 to TRBJ2-1; 7 nucleotides match TRBD2. Trimming removed 4 bases from V and 1 base from J; junction bases left unmatched: 4. In germline, CDR1 is SGHTA, CDR2 FQGNSA. The CDR3 contains 15 residues. The CDR3, as DNA: TGTGCCAGCAGCTCAAGGCGGGGGTCCTACAATGAGCAGTTCTTC. Translation gives CASSSRRGSYNEQFF.

This clonotype was observed at least ten times. The rearrangement joins TRBV2 to TRBJ2-3; no reliable D call. Looked up from germline, CDR1 is SNHLY and CDR2 is FYNNEI. The ends were cut back, 7 bases at V and 0 bases at J, with 11 bases in the middle. The length of the CDR3 is 14 residues. The CDR3 sequence: CASKDGLSTDTQYF. CDR3 sequence (DNA): TGTGCCAGCAAGGACGGATTAAGCACAGATACGCAGTATTTT.

The sample holds a few counts of this clonotype. The V and J genes are TRBV7-3 and TRBJ2-3; 10 bases align to TRBD1. This CDR3 has 15 residues. The V segment lost 5 bases and the J segment 4 bases; nucleotides outside the gene matches: 6. Germline V gene data show CDR1 as SGHTA and CDR2 as FQGTGA. The CDR3 region is CASSEGQGIADTQYF. CDR3 bases: TGTGCCAGCAGCGAGGGACAGGGGATCGCAGATACGCAGTATTTT.

This clonotype was detected ten times or more. The chain carries TRBV3-1 and TRBJ1-5; TRBD1 matches at 10 bases. This CDR3 has 13 residues. From germline, CDR1 is LGHDT and CDR2 YNNKEL (reference sequence). V lost 3 bases, J lost 9 bases, and 2 bases stayed unmatched. The CDR3 DNA reads as TGTGCCAGCAGCCAGGGACAGGGGCTGCCCCAGCATTTT. As protein: CASSQGQGLPQHF.

This clonotype has a count of ten or more. In nucleotides, the CDR3 is TGTGCCAGCAGCCGGGACAGGGGCGGTTCACCCCTCCACTTT. Protein product: CASSRDRGGSPLHF. The chain uses TRBV7-6 and TRBJ1-6; 10 bases fit TRBD1. This CDR3 comprises 14 residues. The germline CDR1 and CDR2 sequences are SGHVS and FNYEAQ. With 5 bases clipped from V and 9 bases from J, the junction kept 4 bases outside the gene matches.

This clonotype occurred a few times. The V and J genes are TRBV20-1 and TRBJ1-5; D is perhaps TRBD1 (6 bases). CDR1 is DFQATT and CDR2 is SNEGSKA in the germline V gene (reference sequence). Trimming cost V 1 base and J 2 bases, with 9 bases left between them. The CDR3 loop spans 14 amino acids. The CDR3 nucleotides are TGCAGTGCTAGAGGGGGGGCAGGCAATCAGCCCCAGCATTTT. It codes for CSARGGAGNQPQHF.

The V gene is TRBV20-1, the J gene TRBJ2-3; 12 positions agree with TRBD2. Germline V gene lookup returns CDR1 DFQATT and CDR2 SNEGSKA (reference sequence). V shed 0 bases and J 3 bases; nucleotides not matched to a gene: 10. The CDR3 has 18 amino acids. This chain's CDR3 is CSARDQATSGRVTDTQYF. In DNA, the CDR3 is TGCAGTGCTAGAGATCAGGCGACTAGCGGGAGAGTAACAGATACGCAGTATTTT.

This clonotype appeared many times. This chain connects TRBV27 to TRBJ2-7; D tentatively reads TRBD1 or TRBD2 (5 bases each). This CDR3 comprises 15 residues. Trimming left V 4 bases short and J 1 base short, with 14 bases between. Looked up from germline, CDR1 is MNHEY and CDR2 is SMNVEV (reference sequence). The CDR3 sequence: CASSSTGAASYEQYF. CDR3 DNA sequence: TGTGCCAGCAGTTCAACCGGGGCTGCATCCTACGAGCAGTACTTC.

The rearrangement links TRBV19 to TRBJ2-2, with 7 positions matching TRBD2. This CDR3 spans 16 amino acids. Germline loops: CDR1 LNHDA, CDR2 SQIVND (reference sequence). Trimming cost V 7 bases and J 0 bases; bases outside gene matches: 8. CDR3 DNA sequence: TGTGCCAGTACTCCTGGGGGACTATCGAACACCGGGGAGCTGTTTTTT. Its protein product is CASTPGGLSNTGELFF. Filled out from reference TRBV19 and TRBJ2-2, the complete variable domain reads DGGITQSPKYLFRKEGQNVTLSCEQNLNHDAMYWYRQDPGQGLRLIYYSQIVNDFQKGDIAEGYSVSREKKESFPLTVTSAQKNPTAFYLCASTPGGLSNTGELFFGEGSRLTVL.

This clonotype was detected many times. The chain uses TRBV20-1 and TRBJ2-1; no clear D gene. Between the trimmed V and J ends, which lost 3 bases and 3 bases, there was a span of 6 bases. The germline V gene has CDR1 DFQATT and CDR2 SNEGSKA (reference sequence). CDR3 length: 12 amino acids. CDR3 in DNA: TGCAGTGCTAGTGACATCTACAATGAGCAGTTCTTC. It specifies CSASDIYNEQFF.